This record concerns one T cell receptor (beta chain) sequence. This clonotype was observed a handful of times. Its antigen remains unidentified. Base quality data are lacking; no much larger clone is found one base away. Library generation was performed with RT-PCR. TCRdb names Illumina HiSeq 2500 as the instrument used. TCRdb applied fastp at Q25 and MiXCR to the public reads, then kept only in-frame beta chains. Rows are combined by CDR3 protein, so each entry shows the most common genes and DNA. The sample table contains over 150,000 distinct CDR3 sequences; only one count was recorded for approximately 12% of them. The ten top clones hold roughly 33% of the sample. Based on the germline V gene (reference sequence), the CDR1 and CDR2 sequences are SEHNR and FQNEAQ. The CDR3, from cysteine to phenylalanine, totals 16 residues. Only the CDR3 DNA is retained, 48 bases long and in frame from the first base. Trimming takes 5 bases from V and 0 bases from J, and the germline ends sit 14 bases apart.

The sample comes from a study of response to subunit inactivated influenza vaccine listed by TCRdb under 2018. Concerning the study at large: Deep quantitative profiling of the T cell receptor repertoire was used in the study to follow responses to a trivalent subunit inactivated influenza vaccine. Beyond this particular receptor, the publication reports: The authors suggested that each seasonal influenza vaccination may recruit only a limited number of new T cells.

The sample was CD8+ T cells sorted from PBMCs, taken less than 25 months after vaccination. This sequence was found in a man between 50 and 69 years old who received an inactivated influenza vaccine. Donor details come from another sample of the same person, matched by shared clones. The V and J genes are TRBV7-9 and TRBJ2-4, with TRBD1 as a weak D call on 6 bases. The CDR3 protein: CASSPQDRLAKNIQYF. Read as DNA, the sequence is TGTGCCAGCAGCCCTCAAGACAGGCTAGCCAAAAACATTCAGTACTTC.